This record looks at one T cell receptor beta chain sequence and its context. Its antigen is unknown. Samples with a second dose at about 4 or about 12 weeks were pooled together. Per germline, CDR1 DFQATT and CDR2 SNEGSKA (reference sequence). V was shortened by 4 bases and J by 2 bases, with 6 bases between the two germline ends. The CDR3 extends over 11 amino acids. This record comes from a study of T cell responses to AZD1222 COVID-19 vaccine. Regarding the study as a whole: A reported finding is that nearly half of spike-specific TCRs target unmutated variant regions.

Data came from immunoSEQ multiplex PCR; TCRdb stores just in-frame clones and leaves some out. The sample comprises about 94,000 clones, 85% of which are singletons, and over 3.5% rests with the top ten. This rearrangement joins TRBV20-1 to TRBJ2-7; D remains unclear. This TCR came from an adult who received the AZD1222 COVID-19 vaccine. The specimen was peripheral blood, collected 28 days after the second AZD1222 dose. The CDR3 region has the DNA TGCAGTGCTAACCCAACCTACGAGCAGTACTTC. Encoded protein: CSANPTYEQYF.